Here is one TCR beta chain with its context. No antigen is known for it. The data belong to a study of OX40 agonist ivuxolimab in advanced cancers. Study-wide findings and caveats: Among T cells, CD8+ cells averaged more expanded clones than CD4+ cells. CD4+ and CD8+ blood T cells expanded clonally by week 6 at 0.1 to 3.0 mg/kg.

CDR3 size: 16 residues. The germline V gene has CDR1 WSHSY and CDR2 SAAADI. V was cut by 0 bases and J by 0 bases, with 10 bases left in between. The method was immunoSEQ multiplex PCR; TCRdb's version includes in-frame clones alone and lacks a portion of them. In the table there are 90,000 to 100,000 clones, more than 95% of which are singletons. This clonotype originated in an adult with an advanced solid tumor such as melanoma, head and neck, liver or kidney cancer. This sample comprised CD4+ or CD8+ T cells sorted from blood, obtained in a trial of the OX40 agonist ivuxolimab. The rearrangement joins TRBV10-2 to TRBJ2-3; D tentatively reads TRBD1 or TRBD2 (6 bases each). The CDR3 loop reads CASSESKGGSTDTQYF. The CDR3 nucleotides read TGCGCCAGCAGTGAGTCTAAGGGGGGTAGCACAGATACGCAGTATTTT.